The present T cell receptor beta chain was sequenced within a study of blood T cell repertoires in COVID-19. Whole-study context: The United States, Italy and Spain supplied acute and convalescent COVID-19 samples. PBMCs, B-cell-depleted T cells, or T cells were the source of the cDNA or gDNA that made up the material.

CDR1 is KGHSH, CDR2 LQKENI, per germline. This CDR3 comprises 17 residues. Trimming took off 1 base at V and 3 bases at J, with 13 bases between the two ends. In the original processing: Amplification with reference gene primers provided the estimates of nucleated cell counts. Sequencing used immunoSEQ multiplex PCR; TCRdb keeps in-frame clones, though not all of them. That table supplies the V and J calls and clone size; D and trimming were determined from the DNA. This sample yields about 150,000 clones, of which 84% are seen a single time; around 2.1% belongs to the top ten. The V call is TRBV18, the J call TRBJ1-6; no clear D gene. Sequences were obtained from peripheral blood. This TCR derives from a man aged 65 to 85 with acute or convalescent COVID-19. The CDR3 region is CASSPLPDRSYNSPLHF. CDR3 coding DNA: TGTGCCAGCTCACCACTCCCAGACCGGAGCTATAATTCACCCCTCCACTTT.